These 24 T cell receptor beta chains were sequenced from one sample in a study of early T cells in non-severe SARS-CoV-2 infection. Using its own MiXCR run on the 5' RACE reads, TCRdb lists one record per CDR3 protein. The sample records 85,000 to 120,000 distinct CDR3 sequences, 10% to 15% being singletons. Material: whole blood. Receptor source: an adult who was a healthcare worker with PCR-confirmed SARS-CoV-2 infection or an uninfected control (not recorded which).

This rearrangement joins TRBV9 to TRBJ2-4; TRBD1 might be the D (6 bases). The CDR3 is 15 residues long. Looked up from germline, CDR1 is SGDLS and CDR2 is YYNGEE. Trimming took off 4 bases at V and 7 bases at J, with 18 bases between the two ends. For the CDR3, the DNA is TGTGCCAGCAGCCCACTACAGGGTGGATCGAACATTCAGTACTTC. It codes for CASSPLQGGSNIQYF.

The chain has TRBV27 and TRBJ2-7, with D possibly TRBD1 on 6 matching bases. There are 13 residues in the CDR3. Trimming cost V 5 bases and J 3 bases, with 11 bases left between them. In germline, CDR1 is MNHEY, CDR2 SMNVEV (reference sequence). In nucleotides, the CDR3 is TGTGCCAGCAGTATCACAGGGTACTACGAGCAGTACTTC. Amino acid sequence: CASSITGYYEQYF.

The CDR3 region is CASRLAGYNEQFF. The CDR3 DNA reads TGTGCCAGCCGACTAGCGGGTTACAATGAGCAGTTCTTC. The chain carries TRBV12-3 or TRBV12-4 and TRBJ2-1, with 10 nucleotides matching TRBD2. Trimming removed 8 bases from V and 4 bases from J; junction bases left unmatched: 2. The CDR3 totals 13 residues.

Many counts were recorded for this clonotype. The gene calls are TRBV20-1 and TRBJ1-5; D gene ambiguous. Germline CDR1 DFQATT, CDR2 SNEGSKA (reference sequence). Trimming shortened V by 3 bases and J by 2 bases, and 14 bases separated the two germline ends. The CDR3 length is 15 residues. The CDR3, as DNA: TGCAGTGCTAGCCTCTCGGGGTCGGGCAATCAGCCCCAGCATTTT. Its protein product is CSASLSGSGNQPQHF.

The genes are TRBV15 and TRBJ2-2; a possible D gene is TRBD1 (5 bases). Germline V CDR1 and CDR2: LNHNV, YYDKDF (reference sequence). The CDR3 length is 17 residues. Trimming shortened V by 0 bases and J by 8 bases, and 19 bases separated the two germline ends. CDR3 sequence: CATSRDQRRQTRGELFF. CDR3 coding DNA: TGTGCCACCAGCAGAGATCAGCGTCGACAGACGAGGGGGGAGCTGTTTTTT.

This clonotype has more than one count but fewer than ten. The J gene is TRBJ1-1, the V gene TRBV5-5, with TRBD1 matching 9 bases. CDR1 and CDR2 (germline): SGHKS, YYEKEE (reference sequence). Trimming at V came to 5 bases and at J to 5 bases, leaving 4 bases not matched to a gene. The length of the CDR3 is 13 residues. CDR3 nucleotides: TGTGCCAGCAGTAAGGACAGGGGAACTGAAGCTTTCTTT. Protein sequence: CASSKDRGTEAFF.

Comment on this clonotype: This may be a read error, as it is one base from a much larger clone. The CDR3, as DNA: TGTGCCAGCAGCTTAGATAAGGGGGAGCAGTTCTTC. Protein product: CASSLDKGEQFF. V usage is TRBV7-9 and J usage is TRBJ2-1; weak D call: TRBD1 (5 bases). Trimming removed 1 base from V and 10 bases from J, with 8 bases in between. The V gene's germline CDR1 is SEHNR and CDR2 FQNEAQ (reference sequence). The CDR3 has 12 residues.

Worth noting for this clonotype: Given a much more abundant clone one base away, this may be a read error. V is TRBV20-1 and J is TRBJ2-2, with 9 bases aligning to TRBD2. The CDR3 consists of 14 residues. The germline CDR1 and CDR2 sequences are DFQATT and SNEGSKA (reference sequence). CDR3 region: CSAPAGGNTGVLFF. CDR3 bases: TGCAGTGCCCCGGCGGGGGGGAACACCGGGGTGCTGTTTTTT.

This clonotype was picked up a small number of times. The rearrangement links TRBV29-1 to TRBJ2-7; 7 nucleotides line up with TRBD1. The CDR3 consists of 12 residues. Germline loops: CDR1 SQVTM, CDR2 ANQGSEA. With 7 bases clipped from V and 1 base from J, the junction kept 4 bases outside the gene matches. CDR3 in DNA: TGCAGCGCCTGGGACAGATCCTACGAGCAGTACTTC. It yields the protein CSAWDRSYEQYF.

Ten or more counts support this clonotype. The gene calls are TRBV20-1 and TRBJ1-1; no clear D gene. V was clipped by 3 bases and J by 1 base, with 15 bases between them. CDR1 DFQATT and CDR2 SNEGSKA come from the germline V gene (reference sequence). The CDR3 is 15 residues long. CDR3 bases: TGCAGTGCTAGTGCAGCTACAAGATGGAACACTGAAGCTTTCTTT. This codes for CSASAATRWNTEAFF.

The chain joins TRBV5-1 to TRBJ2-7; no clear D gene. The CDR3 spans 15 residues. The germline V gene encodes CDR1 SGHRS and CDR2 YFSETQ. The V end lost 0 bases, the J end lost 3 bases, and 13 bases lay between the germline ends. This chain's CDR3 is CASSLGTSRIYEQYF. The CDR3 DNA is TGCGCCAGCAGCTTGGGTACGAGCCGGATCTACGAGCAGTACTTC.

The CDR3 DNA reads TGTGCCAGCAGTCCGCACGGACGATATGACTATGGCTACACCTTC. It translates to CASSPHGRYDYGYTF. V usage is TRBV27 and J usage is TRBJ1-2; D remains ambiguous. Trimming pared 5 bases from V and 3 bases from J, leaving 16 bases between. The CDR3 runs 15 residues. In germline, CDR1 is MNHEY, CDR2 SMNVEV (reference sequence).

This clonotype has just a few counts. V usage is TRBV6-6 and J usage is TRBJ2-3, with TRBD1 matching over 8 bases. The CDR3 covers 13 residues. Germline V gives CDR1 MNHNY, CDR2 SVGAGI (reference sequence). The ends lost 10 bases at V and 6 bases at J; junction bases unmatched: 9. The CDR3 sequence: CATGQVDGDTQYF. CDR3 DNA: TGTGCCACGGGACAGGTCGACGGCGATACGCAGTATTTT.

The CDR3: CATKDGLFDQPQHF. The CDR3 DNA follows: TGTGCCACCAAAGACGGACTTTTTGATCAGCCCCAGCATTTT. The chain is built from TRBV6-5 and TRBJ1-5; D is unresolved. Per the germline V gene, CDR1 is MNHEY and CDR2 is SVGAGI. V lost 10 bases, J lost 5 bases, and 18 bases lay in between. The CDR3 sequence is 14 residues long.

The CDR3 protein is CSVKVTLDSYEQYF. The CDR3 DNA reads as TGCAGCGTGAAGGTGACACTCGACTCCTACGAGCAGTACTTC. This rearrangement joins TRBV29-1 to TRBJ2-7, with D unresolved. Germline CDR1 is SQVTM and CDR2 is ANQGSEA. This CDR3 spans 14 amino acids. Trimming stripped 6 bases from V and 0 bases from J, with 15 bases between.

This clonotype has more than one count but fewer than ten. The chain has TRBV20-1 and TRBJ1-1; TRBD1 matches at 7 bases. V dropped 5 bases and J dropped 1; count of bases not matched to a gene: 7. The CDR3 is made up of 14 amino acids. Germline CDR1 is DFQATT and CDR2 is SNEGSKA (reference sequence). CDR3 loop: CSAQRGRANTEAFF. The CDR3 nucleotides read TGCAGTGCTCAAAGGGGGCGGGCGAACACTGAAGCTTTCTTT.

The genes are TRBV6-1 and TRBJ2-1; D call uncertain. The CDR3 runs to 14 residues. Trimming cost V 7 bases and J 0 bases, with 10 bases left between them. CDR1 and CDR2 from the germline V gene are MNHNS and SASEGT. The CDR3, as DNA: TGTGCCAGCACGGCTGAAATCTCCTACAATGAGCAGTTCTTC. It translates to CASTAEISYNEQFF.

This clonotype was observed at least ten times. This chain links TRBV18 with TRBJ1-1, with 9 bases matching TRBD1. The CDR3 consists of 14 residues. Unmatched junction bases numbered 8, after V lost 2 bases and J lost 10 bases. Looked up from germline, CDR1 is KGHSH and CDR2 is LQKENI. CDR3 coding DNA: TGTGCCAGCTCACCATCCGGGACAGGGATGGGAGCTTTCTTT. It translates to CASSPSGTGMGAFF.

The J gene is TRBJ2-1, the V gene TRBV29-1; D remains unclear. The CDR3 length is 12 residues. Trimming removed 1 base from V and 4 bases from J, with 5 bases in between. Germline V lookup: CDR1 SQVTM, CDR2 ANQGSEA. This chain's CDR3 is CSVEVRYNEQFF. Here the CDR3 DNA reads TGCAGCGTTGAAGTCAGATACAATGAGCAGTTCTTC.

The genes are TRBV28 and TRBJ2-1; 7 bases fit TRBD2. V trimming: 7 bases; J trimming: 5 bases; junction bases outside the gene matches: 17. The CDR3 extends over 17 amino acids. Germline V lookup: CDR1 MDHEN, CDR2 SYDVKM. The CDR3 loop is CASIEMGGTLSHNEQFF. Here the CDR3 DNA reads TGTGCCAGCATTGAGATGGGAGGGACGCTTTCACACAATGAGCAGTTCTTC.

This chain connects TRBV20-1 to TRBJ2-7, with D unclear. V was clipped by 7 bases and J by 4 bases, with 11 bases between them. The CDR3 sequence is 11 residues long. Germline V gives CDR1 DFQATT, CDR2 SNEGSKA (reference sequence). CDR3 in amino acids: CSGRMGYEQYF. The CDR3 DNA reads as TGCAGTGGGCGGATGGGTTACGAGCAGTACTTC.

This clonotype turned up a few times. The rearrangement joins TRBV12-3 or TRBV12-4 to TRBJ1-1; no reliable D call. CDR3 length: 15 residues. Trimming took 6 bases from V and 1 from J, leaving 15 bases between them. The CDR3 region has the DNA TGTGCCAGCAGCCGACAAGTGTGGCAGAACACTGAAGCTTTCTTT. Protein: CASSRQVWQNTEAFF.

V gene TRBV7-8 combines with J gene TRBJ2-7; 8 bases map to TRBD1. Germline assignment: CDR1 SGHVS and CDR2 FQNEAQ. The length of the CDR3 is 15 residues. The V gene end was trimmed by 6 bases and the J gene end by 0 bases; junction bases not matched to a gene: 7. This CDR3 is CASRSDTGGSYEQYF. CDR3 in DNA: TGTGCCAGCAGGTCCGATACAGGGGGCTCCTACGAGCAGTACTTC.

In this sample, this clonotype turned up a few times. This sequence joins TRBV29-1 and TRBJ2-1; D is ambiguous. This CDR3 is built from 9 residues. Germline V gives CDR1 SQVTM, CDR2 ANQGSEA. The ends were cut back, 6 bases at V and 12 bases at J, with 9 bases in the middle. This CDR3 is CSVSEGQFF. CDR3 nucleotide sequence: TGCAGCGTCTCCGAAGGGCAGTTCTTC.